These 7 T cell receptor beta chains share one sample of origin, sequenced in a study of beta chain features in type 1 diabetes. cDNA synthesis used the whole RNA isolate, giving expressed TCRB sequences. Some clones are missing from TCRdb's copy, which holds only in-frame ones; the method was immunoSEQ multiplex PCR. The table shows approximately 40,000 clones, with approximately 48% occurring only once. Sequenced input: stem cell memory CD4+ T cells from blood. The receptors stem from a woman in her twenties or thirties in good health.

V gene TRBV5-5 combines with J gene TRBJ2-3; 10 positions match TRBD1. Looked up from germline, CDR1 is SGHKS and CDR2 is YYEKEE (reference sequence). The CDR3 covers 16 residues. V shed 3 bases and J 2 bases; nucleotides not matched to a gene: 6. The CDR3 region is CASSSGQGENTDTQYF. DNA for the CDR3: TGTGCCAGCAGCTCTGGACAGGGGGAAAACACAGATACGCAGTATTTT. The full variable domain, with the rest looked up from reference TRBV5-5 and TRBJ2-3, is DAGVTQSPTHLIKTRGQQVTLRCSPISGHKSVSWYQQVLGQGPQFIFQYYEKEERGRGNFPDRFSARQFPNYSSELNVNALLLGDSALYLCASSSGQGENTDTQYFGPGTRLTVL.

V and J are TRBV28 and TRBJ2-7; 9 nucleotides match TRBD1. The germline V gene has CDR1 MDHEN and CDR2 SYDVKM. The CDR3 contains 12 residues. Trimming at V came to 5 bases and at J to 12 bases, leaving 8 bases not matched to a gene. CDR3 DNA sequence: TGTGCCAGCAGTGGGGACAGGGTCGGGTGGTACTTC. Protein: CASSGDRVGWYF.

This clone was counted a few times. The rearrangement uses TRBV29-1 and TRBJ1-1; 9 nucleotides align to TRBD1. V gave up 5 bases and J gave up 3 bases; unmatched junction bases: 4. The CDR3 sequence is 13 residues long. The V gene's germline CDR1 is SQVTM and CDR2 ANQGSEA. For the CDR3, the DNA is TGCAGCGTTTCGGGACAGGGTGACACTGAAGCTTTCTTT. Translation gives CSVSGQGDTEAFF.

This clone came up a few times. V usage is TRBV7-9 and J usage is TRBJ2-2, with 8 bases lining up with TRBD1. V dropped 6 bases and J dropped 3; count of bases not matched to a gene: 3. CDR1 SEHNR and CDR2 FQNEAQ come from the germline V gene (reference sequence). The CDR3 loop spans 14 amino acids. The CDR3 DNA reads TGTGCCAGCAGTTCGGGACAGGACACCGGGGAGCTGTTTTTT. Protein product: CASSSGQDTGELFF.

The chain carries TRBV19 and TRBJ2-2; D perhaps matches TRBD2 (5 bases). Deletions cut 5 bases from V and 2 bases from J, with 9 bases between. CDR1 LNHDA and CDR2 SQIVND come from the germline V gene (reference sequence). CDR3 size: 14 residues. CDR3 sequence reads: CASSGEGNTGELFF. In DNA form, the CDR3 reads TGTGCCAGTAGTGGAGAGGGAAACACCGGGGAGCTGTTTTTT.

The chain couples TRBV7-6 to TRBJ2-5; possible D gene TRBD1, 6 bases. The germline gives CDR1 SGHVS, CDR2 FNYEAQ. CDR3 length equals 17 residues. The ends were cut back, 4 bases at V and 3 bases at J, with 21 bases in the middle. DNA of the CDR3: TGTGCCAGCAGCTACCTCCCCCCAGGGGTGGCGAAAGAGACCCAGTACTTC. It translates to CASSYLPPGVAKETQYF.

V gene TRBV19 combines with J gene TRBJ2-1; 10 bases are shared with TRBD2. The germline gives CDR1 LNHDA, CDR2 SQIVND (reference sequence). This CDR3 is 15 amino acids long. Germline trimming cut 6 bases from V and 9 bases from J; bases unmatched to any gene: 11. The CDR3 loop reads CASRAGLAGVFEQFF. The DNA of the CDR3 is TGTGCCAGTAGGGCTGGGCTAGCGGGAGTGTTTGAGCAGTTCTTC.